This TCR beta chain is from a study of Ad26.COV2.S vaccination and SARS-CoV-2 variants. This clone was observed a single time. Its antigen is unknown. The table came from immunoSEQ multiplex PCR; TCRdb's copy has only in-frame clones and leaves some out. The table shows a few hundred thousand clones, with about four fifths occurring only once. Regarding the study as a whole: After vaccination, reports described spike-specific CD8+ and CD4+ T cell responses as showing substantial breadth. Non-spike TCR breadth was similar in vaccine and placebo recipients.

The V end lost 3 bases, the J end lost 2 bases, and 7 bases lay between the germline ends. The CDR3 is made up of 13 amino acids. The treatment is: about 20 received Ad26.COV2.S at low or high dose, single or two shots; roughly five received placebo; per-sample allocation not given. Specimen acquisition occurred on day 63 following the initial vaccine or placebo injection. This TCR was recovered from a person aged 18-65 years who received the Ad26.COV2.S COVID-19 vaccine or a placebo. The chain links TRBV12-3 or TRBV12-4 to TRBJ1-1; D gene uncertain. The source material was peripheral blood, sampled in a trial of Ad26.COV2.S vaccine versus placebo. DNA of the CDR3: TGTGCCAGCAGTTTTTTCAGAAACACTGAAGCTTTCTTT. It yields the protein CASSFFRNTEAFF.